This T cell receptor beta chain came from a study of response to subunit inactivated influenza vaccine. Overall study results and limits: It was suggested by the authors that few new T cells are recruited by each seasonal influenza vaccination.

For this clonotype: Antigen unknown.

In TCRdb, the RT-PCR reads were re-called with MiXCR into one record per CDR3 protein. There are 400,000 to 550,000 distinct CDR3 sequences in the sample; around 25% occur only once, and 1.5% to 2% lies in the top ten. Trimming took off 1 base at V and 6 bases at J, with 9 bases between the two ends. The CDR3 consists of 13 residues. The specimen comprised CD4+ T cells sorted from PBMCs, sampled roughly 5 days after vaccination. This rearrangement joins TRBV12-3 or TRBV12-4 to TRBJ1-1, with D unclear. This TCR was recovered from a man between 45 and 60 years old who received an inactivated influenza vaccine. In DNA form, the CDR3 reads TGTGCCAGCAGTTTAGGGGAATTCGCTGAAGCTTTCTTT. It encodes CASSLGEFAEAFF.